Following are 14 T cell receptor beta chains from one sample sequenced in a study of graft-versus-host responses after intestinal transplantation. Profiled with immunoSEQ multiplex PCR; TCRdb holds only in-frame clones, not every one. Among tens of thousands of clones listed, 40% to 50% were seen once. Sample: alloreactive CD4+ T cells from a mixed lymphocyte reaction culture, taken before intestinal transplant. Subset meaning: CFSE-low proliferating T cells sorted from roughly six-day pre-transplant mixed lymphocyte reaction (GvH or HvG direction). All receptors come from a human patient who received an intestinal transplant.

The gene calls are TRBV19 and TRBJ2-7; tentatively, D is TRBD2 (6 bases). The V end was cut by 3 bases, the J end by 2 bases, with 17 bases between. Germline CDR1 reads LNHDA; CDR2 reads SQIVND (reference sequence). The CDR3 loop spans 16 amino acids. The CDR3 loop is CASSMVSAGPTYEQYF. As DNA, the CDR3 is TGTGCCAGTAGTATGGTCTCGGCGGGGCCCACCTACGAGCAGTACTTC.

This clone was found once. The CDR3 loop is CASSPGTVPYEQYF. CDR3 DNA sequence: TGTGCCAGCAGCCCCGGGACAGTCCCCTACGAGCAGTACTTC. The genes are TRBV7-6 and TRBJ2-7, with 7 bases lining up with TRBD1. This CDR3 is built from 14 residues. The ends lost 5 bases at V and 2 bases at J; junction bases unmatched: 6. Germline assignment: CDR1 SGHVS and CDR2 FNYEAQ.

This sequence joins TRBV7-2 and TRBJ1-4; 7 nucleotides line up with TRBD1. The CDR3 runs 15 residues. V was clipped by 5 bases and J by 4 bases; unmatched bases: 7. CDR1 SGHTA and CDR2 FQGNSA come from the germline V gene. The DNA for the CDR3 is TGTGCCAGCAGCGTAGAGACAGGGCTTAATGAAAAACTGTTTTTT. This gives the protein CASSVETGLNEKLFF.

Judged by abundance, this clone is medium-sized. CDR3 in amino acids: CASSPPTGLQETQYF. The CDR3 DNA follows: TGTGCCAGCAGTCCCCCGACAGGATTACAAGAGACCCAGTACTTC. The chain links TRBV6-6 to TRBJ2-5; a possible D gene is TRBD1 (6 bases). V lost 5 bases, J lost 2 bases, and 15 bases lay in between. The CDR3 is made up of 15 amino acids. Per germline, CDR1 MNHNY and CDR2 SVGAGI (reference sequence).

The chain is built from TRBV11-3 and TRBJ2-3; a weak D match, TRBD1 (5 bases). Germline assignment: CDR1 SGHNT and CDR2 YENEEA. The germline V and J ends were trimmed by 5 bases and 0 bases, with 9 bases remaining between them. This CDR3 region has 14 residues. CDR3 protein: CASSPTASTDTQYF. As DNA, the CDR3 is TGTGCCAGCAGCCCGACAGCTAGCACAGATACGCAGTATTTT.

CDR3 residues: CASRKTGTNYGYTF. DNA of the CDR3: TGTGCCAGCAGGAAGACAGGGACTAACTATGGCTACACCTTC. The chain links TRBV6-1 to TRBJ1-2, with 7 bases that match TRBD1. Germline V lookup: CDR1 MNHNS, CDR2 SASEGT. This CDR3 comprises 14 residues. V shed 6 bases and J 0 bases; nucleotides not matched to a gene: 4.

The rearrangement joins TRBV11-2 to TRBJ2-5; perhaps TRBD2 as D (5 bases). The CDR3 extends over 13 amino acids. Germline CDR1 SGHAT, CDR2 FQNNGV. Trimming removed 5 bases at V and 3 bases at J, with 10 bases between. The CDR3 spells CASSGLGEETQYF. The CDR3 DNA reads TGTGCCAGCAGCGGACTTGGGGAAGAGACCCAGTACTTC.

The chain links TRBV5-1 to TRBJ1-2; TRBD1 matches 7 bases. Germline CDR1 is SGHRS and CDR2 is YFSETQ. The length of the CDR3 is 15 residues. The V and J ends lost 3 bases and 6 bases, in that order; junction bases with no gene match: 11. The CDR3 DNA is TGCGCCAGCAGCTGGGACAGTGGGGCGTATGATGGCTACACCTTC. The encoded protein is CASSWDSGAYDGYTF.

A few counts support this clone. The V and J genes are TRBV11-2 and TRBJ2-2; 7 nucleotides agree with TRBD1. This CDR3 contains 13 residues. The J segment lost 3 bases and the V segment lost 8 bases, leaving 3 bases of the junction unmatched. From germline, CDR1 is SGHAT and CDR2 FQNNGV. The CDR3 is CASAGQDTGELFF. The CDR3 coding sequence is TGTGCCAGCGCAGGACAGGACACCGGGGAGCTGTTTTTT.

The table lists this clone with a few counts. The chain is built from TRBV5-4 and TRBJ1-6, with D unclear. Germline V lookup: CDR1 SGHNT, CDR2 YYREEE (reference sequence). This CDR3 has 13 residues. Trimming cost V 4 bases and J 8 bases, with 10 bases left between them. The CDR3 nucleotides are TGTGCCAGCAGCCCCTCCTTTGATTCACCCCTCCACTTT. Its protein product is CASSPSFDSPLHF.

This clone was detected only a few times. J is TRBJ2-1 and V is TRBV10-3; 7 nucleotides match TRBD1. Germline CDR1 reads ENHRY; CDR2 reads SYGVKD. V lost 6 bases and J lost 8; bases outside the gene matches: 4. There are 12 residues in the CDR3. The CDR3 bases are TGTGCCATCAGACAGGGGTTGGATGAGCAGTTCTTC. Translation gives CAIRQGLDEQFF.

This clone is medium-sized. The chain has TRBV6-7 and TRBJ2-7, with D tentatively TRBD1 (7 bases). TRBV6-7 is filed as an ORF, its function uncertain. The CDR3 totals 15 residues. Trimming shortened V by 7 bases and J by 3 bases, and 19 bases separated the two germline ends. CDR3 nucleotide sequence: TGTGCCAGCACCCTTACGGGGGACAGTGACTACGAGCAGTACTTC. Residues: CASTLTGDSDYEQYF.

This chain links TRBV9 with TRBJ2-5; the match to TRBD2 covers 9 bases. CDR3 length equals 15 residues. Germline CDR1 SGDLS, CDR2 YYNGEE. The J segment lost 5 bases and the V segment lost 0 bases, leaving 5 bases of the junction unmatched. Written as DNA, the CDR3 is TGTGCCAGCAGCGTAGGTAGAGGGACTAGCGAGACCCAGTACTTC. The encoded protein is CASSVGRGTSETQYF.

CDR3 amino acids: CASRPASGTSGWETQYF. The DNA of the CDR3 is TGCGCCAGCAGACCCGCCTCCGGGACTAGCGGCTGGGAGACCCAGTACTTC. V and J are TRBV5-1 and TRBJ2-5; 11 nucleotides align to TRBD2. The CDR3 has 17 residues. After removal of 5 bases from V and 5 bases from J, the junction contained 14 bases not matched to a gene. Germline V lookup: CDR1 SGHRS, CDR2 YFSETQ.